These 30 T cell receptor beta chains were all obtained from the same sample, sequenced in a study of human T cells and chemical hapten exposure. As for time point: pre-sensitization, week 0. Treatment meaning: therapeutic diphenylcyclopropenone sensitization with weekly scalp DPC. Unfractionated whole blood was the source from which total RNA was extracted. TCRdb reprocessed the RACE reads with MiXCR, giving one entry per CDR3 protein. The sample consists of tens of thousands of distinct CDR3 sequences, about a tenth of them appearing once. The sample in question was whole blood, obtained in connection with sensitization to the hapten diphenylcyclopropenone (DPC). The receptors stem from a man over 45 with alopecia areata. Some clones in this sample may be carry-over from other donors' samples.

This CDR3 is CASSGQGTDTQYF. The CDR3 coding sequence is TGTGCCAGCAGCGGACAGGGCACAGATACGCAGTATTTT. This chain uses TRBV28 with TRBJ2-3; the match to TRBD1 covers 7 bases. The germline V gene has CDR1 MDHEN and CDR2 SYDVKM. J lost 1 base, V lost 6 bases, and 1 base had no gene match. The CDR3 has 13 amino acids.

The chain employs TRBV7-2 and TRBJ2-2; 7 bases fit TRBD1. The trim removed 4 bases at V and 4 bases at J, leaving 9 bases unmatched. CDR1 is SGHTA, CDR2 FQGNSA, per germline. The CDR3 has 16 residues. This CDR3 is CASSSWTGEGTGELFF. The CDR3 nucleotides read TGTGCCAGCAGCTCCTGGACAGGTGAAGGCACCGGGGAGCTGTTTTTT.

This clonotype was counted at least ten times. The genes are TRBV6-5 and TRBJ1-5; 8 nucleotides line up with TRBD1. The V gene's germline CDR1 is MNHEY and CDR2 SVGAGI. The CDR3 covers 15 residues. The J segment lost 6 bases and the V segment lost 3 bases, leaving 7 bases of the junction unmatched. The CDR3 nucleotides read TGTGCCAGCAGTTATAGGCAGGGGGCCGGTCAGCCCCAGCATTTT. Translated, it gives CASSYRQGAGQPQHF.

This clonotype was seen many times. The chain links TRBV20-1 to TRBJ1-5; 9 bases map to TRBD1. Germline CDR1 DFQATT, CDR2 SNEGSKA (reference sequence). The length of the CDR3 is 13 residues. V lost 5 bases, J lost 6 bases, and 5 bases stayed unmatched. The CDR3 loop reads CSAHRGLSQPQHF. For the CDR3, the DNA is TGCAGTGCTCACAGGGGGCTCAGTCAGCCCCAGCATTTT.

In this sample, this clonotype turned up many times. V usage is TRBV13 and J usage is TRBJ2-4; 10 nucleotides align to TRBD1. The V segment lost 3 bases and the J segment 6 bases; nucleotides outside the gene matches: 5. The CDR3 sequence is 15 residues long. The germline CDR1 and CDR2 sequences are PRHDT and FYEKMQ (reference sequence). In DNA, the CDR3 is TGTGCCAGCAGCTTTGACAGGGGGCGTGTAAACATTCAGTACTTC. It encodes CASSFDRGRVNIQYF.

This clonotype was seen more than once but under ten times. J is TRBJ2-2 and V is TRBV5-6; D gene unclear. The V end lost 0 bases, the J end lost 5 bases, and 5 bases lay between the germline ends. CDR1 is SGHDT, CDR2 YYEEEE, per germline. The length of the CDR3 is 13 residues. The CDR3 DNA follows: TGTGCCAGCAGCTTGGGGCGGACCGGGGAGCTGTTTTTT. Its protein product is CASSLGRTGELFF.

The table lists this clonotype with many counts. The chain uses TRBV20-1 and TRBJ2-7; no clear D gene. This CDR3 is 13 amino acids long. The ends were cut back, 7 bases at V and 3 bases at J, with 16 bases in the middle. Germline values: CDR1 DFQATT, CDR2 SNEGSKA (reference sequence). CDR3 coding DNA: TGCAGTGTCCAGGACCTTGACCTCTACGAGCAGTACTTC. The encoded protein is CSVQDLDLYEQYF.

This clonotype was seen many times. The rearrangement joins TRBV18 to TRBJ2-1; TRBD2 agrees at 11 bases. V lost 4 bases, J lost 9 bases, and 8 bases stayed unmatched. From germline, CDR1 is KGHSH and CDR2 LQKENI. This CDR3 has 15 residues. The CDR3 sequence: CASSQSTSGSGEQFF. The CDR3 DNA sequence: TGTGCCAGCTCACAGAGCACTAGCGGGAGTGGTGAGCAGTTCTTC.

This clonotype was seen many times. V gene TRBV7-2 combines with J gene TRBJ2-1, with unresolved D. Germline CDR1 is SGHTA and CDR2 is FQGNSA. The CDR3 contains 13 residues. V lost 5 bases and J 5 bases, leaving 10 bases between the germline ends. The CDR3 nucleotides read TGTGCCAGCAGCCTAGACGGAAACAATGAGCAGTTCTTC. Translating it yields CASSLDGNNEQFF.

This clonotype appeared many times. The CDR3 region is CASSLWTRTSEQYF. CDR3 bases: TGTGCCAGCAGCTTATGGACTCGAACCTCAGAGCAGTACTTC. The chain combines TRBV7-9 with TRBJ2-7; D possibly corresponds to TRBD2 (5 bases). This CDR3 has 14 amino acids. Germline V gene lookup returns CDR1 SEHNR and CDR2 FQNEAQ (reference sequence). Trimming left V 2 bases short and J 7 bases short, with 15 bases between.

The sample holds many counts of this clonotype. The rearrangement joins TRBV29-1 to TRBJ2-1, with TRBD2 identical over 14 bases. J was trimmed by 5 bases and V by 4 bases; bases with no gene match: 1. Germline V gene sequence: CDR1 SQVTM, CDR2 ANQGSEA. The CDR3 totals 14 residues. The CDR3 sequence is CSVATSGRDNEQFF. The CDR3 DNA is TGCAGCGTTGCGACTAGCGGGAGGGACAATGAGCAGTTCTTC.

V gene TRBV28 combines with J gene TRBJ2-7; D is perhaps TRBD1 (5 bases). The V end was cut by 10 bases, the J end by 3 bases, with 16 bases between. CDR1 MDHEN and CDR2 SYDVKM come from the germline V gene. The CDR3 spans 13 residues. CDR3 protein: CATKGKGLYEQYF. For the CDR3, the DNA is TGTGCCACCAAGGGGAAGGGCCTCTACGAGCAGTACTTC.

This clonotype has ten or more counts. The V and J genes are TRBV9 and TRBJ2-1; TRBD2 aligns across 9 bases. Trimming removed 3 bases from V and 8 bases from J; junction bases left unmatched: 6. Germline V gives CDR1 SGDLS, CDR2 YYNGEE. The CDR3 length is 14 residues. The CDR3 reads CASSGVAGVHEQFF. The CDR3 nucleotides read TGTGCCAGCAGCGGAGTAGCGGGAGTCCATGAGCAGTTCTTC.

The rearrangement uses TRBV11-2 and TRBJ2-1; 8 bases are a match to TRBD2. V shed 3 bases and J 0 bases; nucleotides not matched to a gene: 4. Germline assignment: CDR1 SGHAT and CDR2 FQNNGV. CDR3 length: 16 residues. The CDR3 region has the DNA TGTGCCAGCAGCTTCCAACTAGCGGCCTCCTACAATGAGCAGTTCTTC. Protein product: CASSFQLAASYNEQFF.

This clonotype was detected a few times. This sequence joins TRBV29-1 and TRBJ2-7, with D possibly TRBD1 on 5 matching bases. The germline V gene encodes CDR1 SQVTM and CDR2 ANQGSEA. The CDR3 extends over 12 amino acids. Trimming took off 6 bases at V and 3 bases at J, with 12 bases between the two ends. The CDR3 is CSVRVPDYEQYF. In DNA, the CDR3 is TGCAGCGTCAGGGTGCCGGACTACGAGCAGTACTTC.

This clonotype appeared a few times. The V and J genes are TRBV29-1 and TRBJ1-6; TRBD1 aligns across 9 bases. The CDR3 length is 13 residues. Trimming removed 4 bases from V and 8 bases from J; junction bases left unmatched: 3. Germline CDR1 is SQVTM and CDR2 is ANQGSEA. In DNA, the CDR3 is TGCAGCGTTGGGGACAGGGTGGATTCACCCCTCCACTTT. Its protein is CSVGDRVDSPLHF.

This clonotype appeared a few times. The chain recombines TRBV29-1 with TRBJ1-4; D gene ambiguous. Germline lookup yields CDR1 SQVTM and CDR2 ANQGSEA. This CDR3 is 12 amino acids long. Trimming cost V 4 bases and J 8 bases, with 11 bases left between them. The CDR3 DNA follows: TGCAGCGTTGCCCAAACGGGCGAAAAACTGTTTTTT. This gives the protein CSVAQTGEKLFF.

The gene calls are TRBV28 and TRBJ2-7, with a possible D match to TRBD2 (6 bases). The CDR3 spans 15 residues. V was cut by 6 bases and J by 3 bases, with 18 bases left in between. Germline V CDR1 and CDR2: MDHEN, SYDVKM. CDR3 region: CASRDPGTSYYEQYF. The CDR3 DNA follows: TGTGCCAGCAGGGACCCCGGGACTTCTTACTACGAGCAGTACTTC.

This clonotype was detected ten times or more. Mismatch with germline at one junction end may stem from a read error. V and J are TRBV2 and TRBJ2-3, with 12 bases that match TRBD2. Germline CDR1 SNHLY, CDR2 FYNNEI. This CDR3 has 16 amino acids. The CDR3 DNA reads TGTGCTAGCAGTCGACTAGCGGGAGAAATCACAGATACGCAGTATTTT. This codes for CASSRLAGEITDTQYF.

This clonotype showed up many times. V and J are TRBV3-1 and TRBJ2-1, with 12 bases aligning to TRBD2. V was clipped by 0 bases and J by 7 bases; unmatched bases: 7. The CDR3 has 17 amino acids. Germline values: CDR1 LGHDT, CDR2 YNNKEL (reference sequence). CDR3 sequence reads: CASSQDASGRARNEQFF. CDR3 sequence (DNA): TGTGCCAGCAGCCAAGATGCTAGCGGGAGGGCGAGAAATGAGCAGTTCTTC.

This clonotype occurred many times. This chain joins TRBV4-2 and TRBJ1-4; D gene ambiguous. The length of the CDR3 is 17 residues. Germline CDR1 reads LGHNA; CDR2 reads YNFKEQ. V was pared by 0 bases and J by 7 bases, with 18 bases between. CDR3 bases: TGTGCCAGCAGCCAAGAACGTTTCGAGCCATTGGGTGAAAAACTGTTTTTT. This encodes CASSQERFEPLGEKLFF.

This clonotype was seen at least ten times. This chain links TRBV4-1 with TRBJ2-3; tentative D call: TRBD1 (5 bases). Germline CDR1 MGHRA, CDR2 YSYEKL. This CDR3 contains 14 residues. V was trimmed by 0 bases and J by 4 bases, leaving 8 bases between them. CDR3 sequence (DNA): TGCGCCAGCAGCCAAGATAGGGGTTCAGATACGCAGTATTTT. Protein: CASSQDRGSDTQYF.

The J gene is TRBJ2-6, the V gene TRBV7-9; 8 bases line up with TRBD1. V trimming: 5 bases; J trimming: 1 base; junction bases outside the gene matches: 7. The CDR3 runs 17 residues. The germline V gene encodes CDR1 SEHNR and CDR2 FQNEAQ (reference sequence). The CDR3 sequence is CASSTAQGASGANVLTF. The DNA for the CDR3 is TGTGCCAGCAGCACCGCCCAGGGGGCTTCTGGGGCCAACGTCCTGACTTTC.

About this clonotype: The junction departs from germline at one end; a sequencing error may be responsible. The chain combines TRBV5-1 with TRBJ1-1; tentatively, D is TRBD1 (5 bases). The germline gives CDR1 SGHRS, CDR2 YFSETQ. This CDR3 region has 14 residues. CDR3: CASSPPGGNTEAFF. CDR3 nucleotides: TGCGCTAGCAGCCCTCCGGGGGGGAACACTGAAGCTTTCTTT.

This clonotype came up many times. The J gene is TRBJ1-2, the V gene TRBV10-3, with D possibly TRBD1 on 6 matching bases. CDR3 length equals 15 residues. Trimming pared 2 bases from V and 2 bases from J, leaving 12 bases between. Germline values: CDR1 ENHRY, CDR2 SYGVKD. The CDR3 DNA follows: TGTGCCATCAGTGAGGGGCAGGGGACGAACTATGGCTACACCTTC. Its translation is CAISEGQGTNYGYTF.

The chain links TRBV27 to TRBJ1-1; D not resolved. Germline-derived CDR1 and CDR2 are MNHEY and SMNVEV (reference sequence). With 8 bases removed from V and 8 bases from J, the gap between germline ends came to 21 bases. CDR3 size: 14 residues. For the CDR3, the DNA is TGTGCCAGCTTCAATAACCGGGCTGGGGAAGAAGCTTTCTTT. Its protein is CASFNNRAGEEAFF.

At least ten counts were recorded for this clonotype. This chain links TRBV12-3 or TRBV12-4 with TRBJ1-2; the D gene is possibly TRBD1 (5 bases). Trimming cost V 8 bases and J 8 bases, with 18 bases left between them. The length of the CDR3 is 13 residues. CDR3 coding DNA: TGTGCCAGCGGGGCTTTGGTAGGCGAGGGCTACACCTTC. Residues: CASGALVGEGYTF.

This clonotype was seen repeatedly, ten times or more. The chain carries TRBV7-3 and TRBJ1-1, with D unclear. The CDR3 runs 13 residues. V was cut by 3 bases and J by 1 base, with 6 bases left in between. The germline CDR1 and CDR2 sequences are SGHTA and FQGTGA. The CDR3 region is CASSFAENTEAFF. The DNA for the CDR3 is TGTGCCAGCAGCTTCGCGGAGAACACTGAAGCTTTCTTT.

This clonotype has ten or more counts. This chain joins TRBV7-2 and TRBJ1-2, with D hard to call. The germline V and J ends were trimmed by 5 bases and 8 bases, with 24 bases remaining between them. Germline V CDR1 and CDR2: SGHTA, FQGNSA. The CDR3 is made up of 16 amino acids. CDR3 nucleotides: TGTGCCAGCAGCCCACACGGACGGAGACCCTTGGGAGGCTACACCTTC. Residues: CASSPHGRRPLGGYTF.

This clonotype was counted many times. The chain joins TRBV4-3 to TRBJ2-2, with TRBD2 matching over 8 bases. V trimming: 4 bases; J trimming: 3 bases; junction bases outside the gene matches: 10. From germline, CDR1 is LGHNA and CDR2 YSLEER. The CDR3 is 17 amino acids. In DNA form, the CDR3 reads TGCGCCAGCAGCCCCGGGAGGGGGGGAGTGGACACCGGGGAGCTGTTTTTT. Translated: CASSPGRGGVDTGELFF.